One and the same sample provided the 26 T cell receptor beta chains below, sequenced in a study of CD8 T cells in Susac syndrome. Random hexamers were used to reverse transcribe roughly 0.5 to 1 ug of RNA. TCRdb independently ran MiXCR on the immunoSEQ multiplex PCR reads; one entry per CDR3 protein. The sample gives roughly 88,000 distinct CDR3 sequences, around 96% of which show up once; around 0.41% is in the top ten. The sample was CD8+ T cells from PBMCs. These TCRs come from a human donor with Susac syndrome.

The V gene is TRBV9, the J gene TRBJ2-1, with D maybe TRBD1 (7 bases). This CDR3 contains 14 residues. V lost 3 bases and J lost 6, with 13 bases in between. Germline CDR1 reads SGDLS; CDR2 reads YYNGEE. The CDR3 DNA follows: TGTGCCAGCAGCGCAGGGGGGCAGGGCAATGAGCAGTTCTTC. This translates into CASSAGGQGNEQFF.

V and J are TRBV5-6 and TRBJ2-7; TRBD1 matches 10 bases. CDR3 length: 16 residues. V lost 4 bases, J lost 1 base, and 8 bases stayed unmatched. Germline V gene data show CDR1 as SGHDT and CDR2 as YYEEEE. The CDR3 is CASSHGTGVYSYEQYF. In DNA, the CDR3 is TGTGCCAGCAGCCACGGGACAGGGGTATATTCCTACGAGCAGTACTTC.

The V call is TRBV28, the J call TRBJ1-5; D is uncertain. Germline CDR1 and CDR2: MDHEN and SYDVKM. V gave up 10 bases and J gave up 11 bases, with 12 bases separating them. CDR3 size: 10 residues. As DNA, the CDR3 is TGTGCCACCCGGCGGAGGACCCAGCATTTT. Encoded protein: CATRRRTQHF.

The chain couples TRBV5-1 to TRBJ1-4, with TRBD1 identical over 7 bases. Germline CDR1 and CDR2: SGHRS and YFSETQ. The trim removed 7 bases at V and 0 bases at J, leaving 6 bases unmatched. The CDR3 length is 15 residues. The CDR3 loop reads CASAGTVATNEKLFF. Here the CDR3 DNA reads TGCGCCAGCGCCGGGACAGTTGCAACTAATGAAAAACTGTTTTTT.

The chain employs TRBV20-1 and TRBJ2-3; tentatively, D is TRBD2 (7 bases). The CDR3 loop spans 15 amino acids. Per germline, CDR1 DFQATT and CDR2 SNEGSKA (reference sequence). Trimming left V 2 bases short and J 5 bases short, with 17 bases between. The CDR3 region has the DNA TGCAGTGCTAGACCTCATGGGGGGGCCATAGATACGCAGTATTTT. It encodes CSARPHGGAIDTQYF.

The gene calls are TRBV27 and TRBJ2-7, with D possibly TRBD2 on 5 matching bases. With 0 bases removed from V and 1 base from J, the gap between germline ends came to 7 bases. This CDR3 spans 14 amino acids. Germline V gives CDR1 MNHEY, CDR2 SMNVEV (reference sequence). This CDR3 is CASSLSTGSYEQYF. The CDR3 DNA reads TGTGCCAGCAGTTTATCGACGGGATCCTACGAGCAGTACTTC.

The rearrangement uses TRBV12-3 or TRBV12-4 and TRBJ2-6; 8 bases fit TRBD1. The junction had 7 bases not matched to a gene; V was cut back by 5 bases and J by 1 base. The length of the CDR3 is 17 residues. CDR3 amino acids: CASSPTGAASGANVLTF. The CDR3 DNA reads TGTGCCAGCAGTCCGACAGGGGCGGCTTCTGGGGCCAACGTCCTGACTTTC.

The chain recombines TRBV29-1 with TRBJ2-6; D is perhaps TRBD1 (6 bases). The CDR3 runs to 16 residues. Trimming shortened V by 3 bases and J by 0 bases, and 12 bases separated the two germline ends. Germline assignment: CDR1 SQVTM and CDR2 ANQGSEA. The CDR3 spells CSVDTQGSSGANVLTF. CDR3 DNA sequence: TGCAGCGTTGACACACAGGGAAGCTCTGGGGCCAACGTCCTGACTTTC.

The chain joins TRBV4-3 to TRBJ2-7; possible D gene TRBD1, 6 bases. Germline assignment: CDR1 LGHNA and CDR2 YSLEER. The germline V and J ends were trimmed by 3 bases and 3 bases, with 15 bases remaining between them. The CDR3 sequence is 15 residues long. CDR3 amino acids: CASSHWDTPNYEQYF. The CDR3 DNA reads TGCGCCAGCAGCCATTGGGACACGCCAAACTACGAGCAGTACTTC.

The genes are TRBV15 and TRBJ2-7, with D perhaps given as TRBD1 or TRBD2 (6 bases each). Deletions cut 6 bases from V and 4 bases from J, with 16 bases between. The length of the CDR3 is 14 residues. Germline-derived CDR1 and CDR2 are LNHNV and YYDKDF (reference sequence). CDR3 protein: CATSLGGANYEQYF. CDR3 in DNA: TGTGCCACCAGTCTCGGGGGCGCTAATTACGAGCAGTACTTC.

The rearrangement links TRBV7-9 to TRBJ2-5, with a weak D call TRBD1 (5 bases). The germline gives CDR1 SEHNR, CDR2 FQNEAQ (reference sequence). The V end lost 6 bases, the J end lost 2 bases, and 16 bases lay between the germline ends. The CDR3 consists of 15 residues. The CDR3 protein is CASRDSRHLQETQYF. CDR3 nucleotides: TGTGCCAGCAGAGACAGCCGACATCTACAAGAGACCCAGTACTTC.

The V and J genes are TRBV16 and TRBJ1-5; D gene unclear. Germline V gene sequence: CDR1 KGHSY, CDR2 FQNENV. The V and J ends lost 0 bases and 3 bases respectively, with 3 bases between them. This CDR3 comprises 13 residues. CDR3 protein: CASSQSINQPQHF. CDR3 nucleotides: TGTGCCAGCAGCCAATCGATCAATCAGCCCCAGCATTTT. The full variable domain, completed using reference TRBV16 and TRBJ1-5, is GEEVAQTPKHLVRGEGQKAKLYCAPIKGHSYVFWYQQVLKNEFKFLISFQNENVFDETGMPKERFSAKCLPNSPCSLEIQATKLEDSAVYFCASSQSINQPQHFGDGTRLSIL.

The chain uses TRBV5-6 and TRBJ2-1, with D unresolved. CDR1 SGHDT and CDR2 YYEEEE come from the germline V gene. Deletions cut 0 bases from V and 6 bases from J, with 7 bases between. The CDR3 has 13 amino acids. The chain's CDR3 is CASSLVAPNEQFF. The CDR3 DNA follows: TGTGCCAGCAGCTTGGTAGCACCCAATGAGCAGTTCTTC.

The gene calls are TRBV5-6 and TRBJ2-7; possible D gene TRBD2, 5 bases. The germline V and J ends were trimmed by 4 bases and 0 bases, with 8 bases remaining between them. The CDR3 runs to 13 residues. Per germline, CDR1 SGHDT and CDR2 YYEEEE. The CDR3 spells CASSSGASYEQYF. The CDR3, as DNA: TGTGCCAGCAGCAGCGGAGCCTCCTACGAGCAGTACTTC.

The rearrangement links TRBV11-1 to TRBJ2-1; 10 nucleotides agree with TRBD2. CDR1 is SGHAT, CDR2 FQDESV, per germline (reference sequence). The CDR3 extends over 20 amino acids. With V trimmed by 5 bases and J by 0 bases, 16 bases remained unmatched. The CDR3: CASSHPPGLAGEVSYNEQFF. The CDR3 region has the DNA TGTGCCAGCAGCCACCCACCGGGGCTAGCGGGAGAGGTCTCCTACAATGAGCAGTTCTTC.

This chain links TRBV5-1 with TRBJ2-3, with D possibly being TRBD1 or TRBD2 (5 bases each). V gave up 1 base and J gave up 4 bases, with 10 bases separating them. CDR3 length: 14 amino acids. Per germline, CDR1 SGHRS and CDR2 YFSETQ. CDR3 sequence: CASSLMGDADTQYF. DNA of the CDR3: TGCGCCAGCAGCTTGATGGGGGATGCAGATACGCAGTATTTT. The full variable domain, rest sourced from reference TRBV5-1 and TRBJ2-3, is KAGVTQTPRYLIKTRGQQVTLSCSPISGHRSVSWYQQTPGQGLQFLFEYFSETQRNKGNFPGRFSGRQFSNSRSEMNVSTLELGDSALYLCASSLMGDADTQYFGPGTRLTVL.

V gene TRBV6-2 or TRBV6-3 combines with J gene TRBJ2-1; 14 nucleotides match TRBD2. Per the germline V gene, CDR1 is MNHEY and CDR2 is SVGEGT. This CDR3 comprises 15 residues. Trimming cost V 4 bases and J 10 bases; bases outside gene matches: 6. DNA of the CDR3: TGTGCCAGCAGTTTCGGACTAGCGGGGGGATGCGAGCAGTTCTTC. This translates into CASSFGLAGGCEQFF.

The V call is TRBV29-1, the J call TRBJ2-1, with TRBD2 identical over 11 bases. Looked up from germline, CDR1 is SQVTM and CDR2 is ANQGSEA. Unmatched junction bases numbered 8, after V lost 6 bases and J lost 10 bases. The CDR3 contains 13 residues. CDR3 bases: TGCAGCGTGGCTAGCGGGAGGATGTGGGAGCAGTTCTTC. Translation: CSVASGRMWEQFF.

The CDR3 region is CATSRDPPGSYNEQFF. The DNA of the CDR3 is TGTGCCACCAGCAGAGATCCTCCCGGATCCTACAATGAGCAGTTCTTC. This sequence joins TRBV15 and TRBJ2-1; no reliable D call. Trimming pared 0 bases from V and 1 base from J, leaving 10 bases between. The CDR3 is 16 amino acids. The germline V gene has CDR1 LNHNV and CDR2 YYDKDF (reference sequence).

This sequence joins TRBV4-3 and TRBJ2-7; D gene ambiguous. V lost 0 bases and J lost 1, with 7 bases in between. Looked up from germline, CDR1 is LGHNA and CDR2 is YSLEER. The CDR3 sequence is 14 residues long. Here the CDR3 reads CASSQDWGSYEQYF. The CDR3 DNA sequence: TGCGCCAGCAGCCAAGACTGGGGTTCCTACGAGCAGTACTTC.

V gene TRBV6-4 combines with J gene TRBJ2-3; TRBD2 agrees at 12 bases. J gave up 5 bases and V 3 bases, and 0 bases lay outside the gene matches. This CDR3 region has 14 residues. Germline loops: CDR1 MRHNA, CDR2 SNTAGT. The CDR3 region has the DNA TGTGCCAGCAGTGAGGGACTAGCGGGAGATACGCAGTATTTT. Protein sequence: CASSEGLAGDTQYF.

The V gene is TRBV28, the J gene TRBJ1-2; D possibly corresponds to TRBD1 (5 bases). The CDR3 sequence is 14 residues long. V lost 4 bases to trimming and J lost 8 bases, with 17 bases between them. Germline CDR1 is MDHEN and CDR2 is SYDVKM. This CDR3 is CASSSRVTPQGYTF. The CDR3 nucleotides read TGTGCCAGCAGTTCCAGGGTCACCCCGCAAGGCTACACCTTC.

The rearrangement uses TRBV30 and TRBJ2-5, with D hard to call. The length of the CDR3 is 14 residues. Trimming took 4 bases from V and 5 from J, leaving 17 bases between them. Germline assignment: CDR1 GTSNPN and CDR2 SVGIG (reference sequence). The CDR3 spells CAWTGSASSETQYF. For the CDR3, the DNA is TGTGCCTGGACCGGCAGCGCGTCCTCGGAGACCCAGTACTTC. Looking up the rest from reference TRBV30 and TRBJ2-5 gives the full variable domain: SQTIHQWPATLVQPVGSPLSLECTVEGTSNPNLYWYRQAAGRGLQLLFYSVGIGQISSEVPQNLSASRPQDRQFILSSKKLLLSDSGFYLCAWTGSASSETQYFGPGTRLLVL.

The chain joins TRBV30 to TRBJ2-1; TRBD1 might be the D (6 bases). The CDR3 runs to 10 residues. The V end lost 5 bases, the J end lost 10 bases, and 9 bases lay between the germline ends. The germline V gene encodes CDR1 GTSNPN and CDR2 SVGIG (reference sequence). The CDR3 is CAWERGEQFF. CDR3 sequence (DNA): TGTGCCTGGGAGAGGGGGGAGCAGTTCTTC. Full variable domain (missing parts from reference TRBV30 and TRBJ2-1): SQTIHQWPATLVQPVGSPLSLECTVEGTSNPNLYWYRQAAGRGLQLLFYSVGIGQISSEVPQNLSASRPQDRQFILSSKKLLLSDSGFYLCAWERGEQFFGPGTRLTVL.

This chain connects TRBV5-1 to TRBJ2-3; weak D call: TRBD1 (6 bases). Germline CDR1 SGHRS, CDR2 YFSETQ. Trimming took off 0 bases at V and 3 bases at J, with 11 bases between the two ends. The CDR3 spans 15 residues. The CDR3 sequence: CASSLEGVRTDTQYF. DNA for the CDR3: TGCGCCAGCAGCTTGGAGGGGGTTAGAACAGATACGCAGTATTTT. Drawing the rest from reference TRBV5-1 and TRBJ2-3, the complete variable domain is KAGVTQTPRYLIKTRGQQVTLSCSPISGHRSVSWYQQTPGQGLQFLFEYFSETQRNKGNFPGRFSGRQFSNSRSEMNVSTLELGDSALYLCASSLEGVRTDTQYFGPGTRLTVL.

CDR3 coding DNA: TGCAGTGCTAGTGGGGCAGACAGGGTACTGTACAATGAGCAGTTCTTC. Its protein is CSASGADRVLYNEQFF. This rearrangement joins TRBV20-1 to TRBJ2-1; 7 bases are a match to TRBD1. CDR1 DFQATT and CDR2 SNEGSKA come from the germline V gene (reference sequence). This CDR3 spans 16 amino acids. The V gene end was trimmed by 3 bases and the J gene end by 4 bases; junction bases not matched to a gene: 12.